This T cell receptor (beta chain) was identified in a study of OX40 agonist ivuxolimab in advanced cancers. On the study more broadly: The group had a mean age of about 65 years, ranged from 23 to 79, and was 82.7% male. Findings and caveats of the study: In the 0.1-3.0 mg/kg groups, partial responders showed among the lowest expansion.

The CDR3 has 16 residues. The germline V gene has CDR1 MNHEY and CDR2 SMNVEV (reference sequence). V gave up 6 bases and J gave up 1 base; unmatched junction bases: 9. Measured with immunoSEQ multiplex PCR; TCRdb has only the in-frame clones, and not every one. Of about 77,000 clones in the sample, about nine tenths were seen once. On this clone itself: Its antigen remains unidentified.

The rearrangement joins TRBV27 to TRBJ1-2; 9 positions match TRBD1. The receptor was isolated from an adult with an advanced solid tumor such as melanoma, head and neck, liver or kidney cancer. Sequenced material: CD4+ or CD8+ T cells sorted from blood, taken in a trial of the OX40 agonist ivuxolimab. CDR3 region: CASRRRTGVLNYGYTF. CDR3 DNA: TGTGCCAGCAGAAGGAGGACAGGGGTGCTTAACTATGGCTACACCTTC.